These 6 T cell receptor beta chains originate from one sample sequenced in a study of blood T cell repertoires in COVID-19 (dated by TCRdb to 2018 to 2020). Libraries were constructed by the immunoSEQ multiplex PCR assay. As stored in TCRdb, this immuneACCESS dataset retains in-frame rearrangements with V and J assigned. A fraction of the clones does not appear; measured against another copy, unresolved V genes explain less than half of the discrepancy, and the remainder lacks a known reason. In all, the sample holds 100,000 to 150,000 clones, and 80% to 85% of those were seen once. The ten largest clones add up to around 4% of the sample. Sequencing was carried out using peripheral blood. These receptors were taken from a woman aged 45 to 65 with acute or convalescent COVID-19.

In this sample, this clone turned up a few times. This sequence joins TRBV28 and TRBJ2-7; D is undetermined. V lost 7 bases to trimming and J lost 2 bases, with 12 bases between them. The CDR3 spans 13 residues. Germline V CDR1 and CDR2: MDHEN, SYDVKM. The CDR3 bases are TGTGCCAGCACCAGGATTCCGACCTACGAGCAGTACTTC. Its translation is CASTRIPTYEQYF.

This chain uses TRBV27 with TRBJ2-4; 8 bases are a match to TRBD1. J gave up 2 bases and V 5 bases, and 8 bases lay outside the gene matches. CDR1 MNHEY and CDR2 SMNVEV come from the germline V gene (reference sequence). The CDR3 is made up of 16 amino acids. CDR3 protein: CASSQTDRGTKNIQYF. CDR3 nucleotides: TGTGCCAGCAGTCAGACCGACAGGGGAACCAAAAACATTCAGTACTTC.

The V gene is TRBV6-5, the J gene TRBJ1-2; 7 bases align to TRBD1. The junction had 5 bases not matched to a gene; V was cut back by 3 bases and J by 1 base. The length of the CDR3 is 15 residues. Germline V gene data show CDR1 as MNHEY and CDR2 as SVGAGI. CDR3 sequence reads: CASSYGDRRNYGYTF. CDR3 nucleotides: TGTGCCAGCAGTTATGGGGACAGACGTAACTATGGCTACACCTTC.

The V call is TRBV10-3, the J call TRBJ2-7; 7 bases fit TRBD1. The CDR3 covers 12 residues. Germline CDR1 is ENHRY and CDR2 is SYGVKD. J lost 2 bases, V lost 6 bases, and 1 base had no gene match. CDR3 nucleotides: TGTGCCATCAGCGGGACAGCCTACGAGCAGTACTTC. Translating it yields CAISGTAYEQYF.

The CDR3 sequence: CASSITGITPDTQYF. The CDR3 DNA is TGTGCCAGTAGTATCACCGGTATAACGCCTGATACGCAGTATTTT. V and J are TRBV19 and TRBJ2-3; D ambiguous. The V end lost 3 bases, the J end lost 6 bases, and 16 bases lay between the germline ends. The CDR3 extends over 15 amino acids. Germline CDR1 reads LNHDA; CDR2 reads SQIVND (reference sequence).

V and J are TRBV28 and TRBJ2-1, with 10 bases aligning to TRBD2. The CDR3 is made up of 15 amino acids. Losses at the gene ends were 7 bases for V and 6 bases for J; bases not matched to a gene: 9. Germline CDR1 MDHEN, CDR2 SYDVKM. This CDR3 reads CASNPPLAGVNEQFF. The CDR3 DNA reads as TGTGCCAGCAACCCACCTCTAGCGGGAGTCAATGAGCAGTTCTTC.